The 14 T cell receptor beta chains given below trace back to one sample, sequenced in a study of T cells in Graves' hyperthyroidism and ophthalmopathy. Amplified regions were TCR beta CDR3 sequences from RNA transcripts. Carried out on the TCR CDR3, a first-round RT-PCR used the HTBI primer set. Using its own MiXCR run on the multiplex PCR reads, TCRdb lists one record per CDR3 protein. The data contain 450,000 to 700,000 distinct CDR3 sequences, around 45% of them singletons. The sample consisted of peripheral blood or thyroid tissue (not recorded which). These TCRs come from a woman in her late teens or twenties with Graves' hyperthyroidism.

V is TRBV24-1 and J is TRBJ2-3, with a weak D call TRBD1 (6 bases). V was shortened by 3 bases and J by 2 bases, with 17 bases between the two germline ends. Germline V CDR1 and CDR2: KGHDR, SFDVKD. The CDR3 has 17 residues. CDR3 in amino acids: CATSDKTGHPNTDTQYF. In nucleotides, the CDR3 is TGTGCCACCAGTGATAAAACAGGGCACCCTAACACAGATACGCAGTATTTT.

CDR3 region: CASSEGLALYEQYF. The CDR3 DNA is TGTGCCAGCAGCGAGGGACTAGCACTCTACGAGCAGTACTTC. The genes are TRBV11-2 and TRBJ2-7; 9 bases map to TRBD2. Trimming at V came to 5 bases and at J to 3 bases, leaving 5 bases not matched to a gene. Germline-derived CDR1 and CDR2 are SGHAT and FQNNGV. The CDR3 sequence is 14 residues long.

This chain connects TRBV9 to TRBJ2-5; D call uncertain. Germline V CDR1 and CDR2: SGDLS, YYNGEE. CDR3 size: 15 residues. The ends were cut back, 0 bases at V and 3 bases at J, with 12 bases in the middle. The CDR3 reads CASSVGSLREETQYF. CDR3 in DNA: TGTGCCAGCAGCGTAGGGAGCCTCCGGGAAGAGACCCAGTACTTC.

Of note for this clonotype: A junction end diverges from the germline sequence, so it may reflect a read error. The chain recombines TRBV27 with TRBJ1-1; 9 nucleotides agree with TRBD1. Per the germline V gene, CDR1 is MNHEY and CDR2 is SMNVEV (reference sequence). This CDR3 has 14 residues. This CDR3 reads CASSSGQGPTEASF. CDR3 in DNA: TGTGCCAGCAGTTCGGGACAGGGTCCCACTGAAGCTTCCTTT.

The chain joins TRBV5-6 to TRBJ1-6; maybe TRBD1 (5 bases). Trimming pared 0 bases from V and 9 bases from J, leaving 10 bases between. This CDR3 has 14 residues. Germline V gene data show CDR1 as SGHDT and CDR2 as YYEEEE. CDR3: CASSLAGGSSPLHF. CDR3 sequence (DNA): TGTGCCAGCAGCTTGGCGGGGGGGAGTTCACCCCTCCACTTT.

Comment on this clonotype: A much larger clone differs from this one at a single base, so this may be a read error. The chain joins TRBV12-3 or TRBV12-4 to TRBJ2-7; D gene ambiguous. There are 14 residues in the CDR3. Written as DNA, the CDR3 is TGTGCCAACAGTTTAAGTCAGAACCCCCACGAGCAGTACTTC. Protein product: CANSLSQNPHEQYF.

CDR3 residues: CASSDGPKTEAFF. The CDR3 DNA follows: TGTGCCAGCAGTGATGGTCCTAAGACTGAAGCTTTCTTT. The V gene is TRBV6-1, the J gene TRBJ1-1; D is undetermined. The V end lost 3 bases, the J end lost 5 bases, and 10 bases lay between the germline ends. The CDR3 sequence is 13 residues long. Germline CDR1 MNHNS, CDR2 SASEGT.

This clonotype was detected many times. This chain uses TRBV11-3 with TRBJ1-4; TRBD1 matches 10 bases. After removal of 4 bases from V and 8 bases from J, the junction contained 1 base not matched to a gene. The CDR3 sequence is 13 residues long. The germline gives CDR1 SGHNT, CDR2 YENEEA. The CDR3: CASSSDRGEKLFF. CDR3 coding DNA: TGTGCCAGCAGCTCGGACAGGGGGGAAAAACTGTTTTTT.

On this clonotype: In this CDR3 the conserved last residue, phenylalanine or tryptophan, is missing, so a read error is likely. The V gene is TRBV12-3 or TRBV12-4, the J gene TRBJ1-1; D ambiguous. V lost 9 bases to trimming and J lost 6 bases, with 20 bases between them. The CDR3 covers 14 residues. Here the CDR3 DNA reads TGTGCCAGTAGCCTCAGGTCCCCGAGCCCTGAAGCTTTCCTT. Its protein is CASSLRSPSPEAFL.

The chain employs TRBV13 and TRBJ2-2; D gene ambiguous. The V gene lost 3 bases and the J gene lost 8 bases, with 4 bases spanning the gap. This CDR3 region has 11 residues. In germline, CDR1 is PRHDT, CDR2 FYEKMQ (reference sequence). Written as DNA, the CDR3 is TGTGCCAGCAGCTTTAAAGGGGAGCTGTTTTTT. Its protein product is CASSFKGELFF.

A remark on this clonotype: Relative to the germline gene, one junction end is altered; a read error may explain this. The chain has TRBV4-2 and TRBJ1-1, with TRBD1 matching over 8 bases. Looked up from germline, CDR1 is LGHNA and CDR2 is YNFKEQ. The CDR3 runs to 19 residues. The CDR3 loop reads CASSQDPGQVSFGNTGAFF. CDR3 sequence (DNA): TGTGCCAGCAGCCAAGATCCGGGACAGGTATCATTTGGGAACACTGGAGCTTTCTTT.

On this clonotype: Without the conserved terminal phenylalanine or tryptophan, this CDR3 likely stems from a read error. The DNA is omitted, as the CDR3 cannot be located on it reliably, and the CDR3 follows TCRdb's listing. The rearrangement uses TRBV10-3 and TRBJ1-3. Germline V gene data show CDR1 as ENHRY and CDR2 as SYGVKD. The CDR3 numbers 8 amino acids, ends counted. CDR3 in amino acids: CAISGSGS.

The chain combines TRBV29-1 with TRBJ2-7; D is unresolved. This CDR3 is built from 12 residues. Germline-derived CDR1 and CDR2 are SQVTM and ANQGSEA. The ends were cut back, 6 bases at V and 3 bases at J, with 12 bases in the middle. The CDR3 is CSVETTSYEQYF. Written as DNA, the CDR3 is TGCAGCGTGGAAACAACAAGCTACGAGCAGTACTTC.

V gene TRBV29-1 combines with J gene TRBJ2-5; the D is unclear. CDR1 is SQVTM and CDR2 is ANQGSEA in the germline V gene. The CDR3 totals 14 residues. This CDR3 reads CSKTQGPGMETQYF. The CDR3 DNA is TGCAGTAAAACACAAGGGCCCGGTATGGAGACCCAGTACTTC.